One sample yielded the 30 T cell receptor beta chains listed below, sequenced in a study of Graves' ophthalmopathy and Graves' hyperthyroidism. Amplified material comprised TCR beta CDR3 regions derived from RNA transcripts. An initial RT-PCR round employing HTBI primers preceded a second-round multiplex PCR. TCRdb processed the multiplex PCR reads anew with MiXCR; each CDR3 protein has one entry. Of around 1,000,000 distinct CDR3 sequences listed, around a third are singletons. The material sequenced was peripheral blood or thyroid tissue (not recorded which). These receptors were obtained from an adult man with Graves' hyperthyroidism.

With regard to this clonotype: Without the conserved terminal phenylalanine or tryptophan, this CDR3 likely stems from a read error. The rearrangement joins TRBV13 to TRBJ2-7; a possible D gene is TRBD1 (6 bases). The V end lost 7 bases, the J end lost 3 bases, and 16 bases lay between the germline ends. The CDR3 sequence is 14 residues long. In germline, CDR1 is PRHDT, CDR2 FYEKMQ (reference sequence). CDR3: CASNTSGTNYEQYL. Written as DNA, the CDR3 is TGTGCCAGCAACACTTCCGGGACAAACTACGAGCAGTACCTC.

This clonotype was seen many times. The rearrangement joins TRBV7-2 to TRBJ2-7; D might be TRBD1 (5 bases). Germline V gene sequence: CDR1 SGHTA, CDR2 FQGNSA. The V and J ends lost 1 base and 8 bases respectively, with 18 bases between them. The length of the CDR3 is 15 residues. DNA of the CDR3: TGTGCCAGCAGCTTAGAAGCAGGGAATGGTGGTCAGCAGTACTTC. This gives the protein CASSLEAGNGGQQYF. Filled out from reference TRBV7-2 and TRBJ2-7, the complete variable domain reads GAGVSQSPSNKVTEKGKDVELRCDPISGHTALYWYRQSLGQGLEFLIYFQGNSAPDKSGLPSDRFSAERTGGSVSTLTIQRTQQEDSAVYLCASSLEAGNGGQQYFGPGTRLTVT.

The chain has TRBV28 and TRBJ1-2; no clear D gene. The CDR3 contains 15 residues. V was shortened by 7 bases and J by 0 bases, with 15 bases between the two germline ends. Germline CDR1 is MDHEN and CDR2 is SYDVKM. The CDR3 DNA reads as TGTGCCAGCACCCGGGTCGGCAGCGCTAACTATGGCTACACCTTC. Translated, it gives CASTRVGSANYGYTF.

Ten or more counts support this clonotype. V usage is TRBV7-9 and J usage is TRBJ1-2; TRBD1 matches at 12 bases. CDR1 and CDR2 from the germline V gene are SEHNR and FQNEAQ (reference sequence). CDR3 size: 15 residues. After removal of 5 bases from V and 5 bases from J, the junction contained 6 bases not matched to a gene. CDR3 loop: CASSQGTGGSYGYTF. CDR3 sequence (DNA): TGTGCCAGCAGCCAAGGGACAGGGGGCTCGTATGGCTACACCTTC.

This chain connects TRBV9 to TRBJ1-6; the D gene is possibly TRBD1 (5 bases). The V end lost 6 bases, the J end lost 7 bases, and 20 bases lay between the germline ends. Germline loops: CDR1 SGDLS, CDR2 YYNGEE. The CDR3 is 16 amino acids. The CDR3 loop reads CASNPLGGIGNSPLHF. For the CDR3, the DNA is TGTGCCAGCAACCCGCTGGGGGGAATCGGAAATTCACCCCTCCACTTT.

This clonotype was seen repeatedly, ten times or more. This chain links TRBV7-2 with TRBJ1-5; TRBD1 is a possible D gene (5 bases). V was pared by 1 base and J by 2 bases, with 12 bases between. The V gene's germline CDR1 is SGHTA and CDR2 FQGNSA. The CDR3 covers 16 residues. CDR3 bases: TGTGCCAGCAGCTTAGGGAGGGGCGCAGGCAATCAGCCCCAGCATTTT. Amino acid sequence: CASSLGRGAGNQPQHF.

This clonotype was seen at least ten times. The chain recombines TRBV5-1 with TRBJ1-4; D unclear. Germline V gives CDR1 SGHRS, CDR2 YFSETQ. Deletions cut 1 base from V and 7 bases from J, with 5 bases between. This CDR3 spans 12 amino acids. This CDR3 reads CASSLPSEKLFF. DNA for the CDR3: TGCGCCAGCAGCTTGCCGTCTGAAAAACTGTTTTTT.

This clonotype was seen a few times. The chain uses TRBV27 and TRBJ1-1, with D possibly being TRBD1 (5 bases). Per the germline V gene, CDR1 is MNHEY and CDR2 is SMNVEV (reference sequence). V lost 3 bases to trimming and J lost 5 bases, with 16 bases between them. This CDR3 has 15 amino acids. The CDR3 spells CASSFTAGAGTEAFF. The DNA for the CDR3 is TGTGCCAGCAGTTTTACAGCCGGGGCAGGAACTGAAGCTTTCTTT.

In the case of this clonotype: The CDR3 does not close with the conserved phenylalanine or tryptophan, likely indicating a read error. CDR3 in DNA: TGTGCCAGCAGTGAGTCAGGGATTGGATTTGGCTACACCCTC. This sequence encodes CASSESGIGFGYTL. The chain links TRBV10-3 to TRBJ1-2, with D maybe TRBD1 (5 bases). CDR1 ENHRY and CDR2 SYGVKD come from the germline V gene. This CDR3 has 14 amino acids.

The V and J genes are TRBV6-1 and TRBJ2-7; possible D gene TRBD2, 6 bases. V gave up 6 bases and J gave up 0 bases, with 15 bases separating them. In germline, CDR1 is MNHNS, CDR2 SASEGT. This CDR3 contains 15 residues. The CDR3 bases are TGTGCCAGCAGGAGGGACTTACACAGCTCCTACGAGCAGTACTTC. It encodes CASRRDLHSSYEQYF.

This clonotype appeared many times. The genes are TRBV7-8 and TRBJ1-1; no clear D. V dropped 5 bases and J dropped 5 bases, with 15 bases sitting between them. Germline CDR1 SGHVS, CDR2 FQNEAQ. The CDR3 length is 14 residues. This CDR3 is CASSPWSRGTEAFF. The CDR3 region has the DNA TGTGCCAGCAGCCCTTGGTCCCGTGGGACTGAAGCTTTCTTT.

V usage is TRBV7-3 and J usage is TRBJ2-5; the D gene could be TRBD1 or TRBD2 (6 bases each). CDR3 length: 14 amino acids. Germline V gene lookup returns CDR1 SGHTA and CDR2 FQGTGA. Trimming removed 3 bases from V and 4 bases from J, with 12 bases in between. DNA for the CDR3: TGTGCCAGCAGCTTCGGGGGCGGAATAGAGACCCAGTACTTC. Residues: CASSFGGGIETQYF. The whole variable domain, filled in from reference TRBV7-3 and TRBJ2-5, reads GAGVSQTPSNKVTEKGKYVELRCDPISGHTALYWYRQSLGQGPEFLIYFQGTGAADDSGLPNDRFFAVRPEGSVSTLKIQRTERGDSAVYLCASSFGGGIETQYFGPGTRLLVL.

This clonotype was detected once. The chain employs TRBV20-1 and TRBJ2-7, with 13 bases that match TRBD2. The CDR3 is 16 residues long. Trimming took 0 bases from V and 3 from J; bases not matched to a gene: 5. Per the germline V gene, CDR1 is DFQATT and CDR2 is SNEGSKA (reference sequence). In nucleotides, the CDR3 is TGCAGTGCTAGAGATACCGGGACTAGCGGGAACTACGAGCAGTACTTC. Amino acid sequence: CSARDTGTSGNYEQYF.

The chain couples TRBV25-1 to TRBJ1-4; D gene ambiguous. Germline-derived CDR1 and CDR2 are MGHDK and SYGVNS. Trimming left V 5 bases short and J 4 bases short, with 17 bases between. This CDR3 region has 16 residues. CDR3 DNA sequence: TGTGCCAGCAGTCCCCAAATAGGGTTTCTTAATGAAAAACTGTTTTTT. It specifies CASSPQIGFLNEKLFF.

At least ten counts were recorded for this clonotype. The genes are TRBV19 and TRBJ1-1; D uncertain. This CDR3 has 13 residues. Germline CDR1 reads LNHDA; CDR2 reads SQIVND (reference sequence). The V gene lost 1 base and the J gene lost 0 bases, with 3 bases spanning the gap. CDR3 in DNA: TGTGCCAGTAGTATAGGAATGAACACTGAAGCTTTCTTT. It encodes CASSIGMNTEAFF.

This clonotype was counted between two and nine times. In DNA form, the CDR3 reads TGTGCCAGCACCGGGAGGGACGGAAACACCATATATTTT. Residues: CASTGRDGNTIYF. This chain joins TRBV25-1 and TRBJ1-3, with a possible D match to TRBD1 (5 bases). The CDR3 has 13 amino acids. With 7 bases removed from V and 4 bases from J, the gap between germline ends came to 11 bases. CDR1 MGHDK and CDR2 SYGVNS come from the germline V gene.

The CDR3 reads CATSRVRGAAEQYF. CDR3 bases: TGTGCCACCAGCAGAGTTAGGGGGGCCGCCGAGCAGTACTTC. V and J are TRBV15 and TRBJ2-7, with D perhaps being TRBD1 or TRBD2 (6 bases each). Trimming left V 1 base short and J 6 bases short, with 13 bases between. The CDR3 is 14 residues long. The germline V gene encodes CDR1 LNHNV and CDR2 YYDKDF (reference sequence).

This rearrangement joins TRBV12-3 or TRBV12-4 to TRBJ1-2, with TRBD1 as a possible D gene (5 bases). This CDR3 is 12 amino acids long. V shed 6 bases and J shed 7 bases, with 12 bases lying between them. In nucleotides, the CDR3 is TGTGCCAGCAGGAATCAGGGATCTGGCTACACCTTC. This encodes CASRNQGSGYTF.

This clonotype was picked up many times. The CDR3 loop is CASSVTGGPGNTEAFF. CDR3 nucleotides: TGTGCCAGCAGCGTTACTGGGGGGCCTGGGAACACTGAAGCTTTCTTT. This chain uses TRBV9 with TRBJ1-1; a possible D gene is TRBD1 (6 bases). Looked up from germline, CDR1 is SGDLS and CDR2 is YYNGEE. There are 16 residues in the CDR3. Trimming took off 2 bases at V and 1 base at J, with 15 bases between the two ends.

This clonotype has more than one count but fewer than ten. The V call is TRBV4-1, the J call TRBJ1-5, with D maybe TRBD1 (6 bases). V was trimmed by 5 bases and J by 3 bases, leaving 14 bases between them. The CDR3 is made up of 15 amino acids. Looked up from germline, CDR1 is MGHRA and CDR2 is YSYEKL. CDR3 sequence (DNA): TGCGCCAGCAGCTCCTACAGGGATACCAATCAGCCCCAGCATTTT. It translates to CASSSYRDTNQPQHF.

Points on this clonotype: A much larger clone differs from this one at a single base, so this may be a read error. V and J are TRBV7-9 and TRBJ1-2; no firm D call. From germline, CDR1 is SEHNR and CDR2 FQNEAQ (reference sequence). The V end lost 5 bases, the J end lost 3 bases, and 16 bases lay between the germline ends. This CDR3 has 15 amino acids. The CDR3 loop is CASSLEVETDYGYTF. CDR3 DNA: TGTGCCAGCAGCCTGGAAGTTGAGACCGACTATGGCTACACCTTC.

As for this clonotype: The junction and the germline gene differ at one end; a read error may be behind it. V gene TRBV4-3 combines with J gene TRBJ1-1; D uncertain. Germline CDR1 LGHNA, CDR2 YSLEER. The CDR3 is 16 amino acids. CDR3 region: CASSQDLGRANTEASF. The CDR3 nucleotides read TGCGCCAGCAGCCAAGATTTGGGCAGAGCGAACACTGAAGCTTCCTTT.

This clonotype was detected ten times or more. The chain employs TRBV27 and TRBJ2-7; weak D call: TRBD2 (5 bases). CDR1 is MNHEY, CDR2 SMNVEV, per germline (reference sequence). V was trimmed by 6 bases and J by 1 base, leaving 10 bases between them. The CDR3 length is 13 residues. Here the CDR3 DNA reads TGTGCCAGCAGGCGAGGGCGGTCCTACGAGCAGTACTTC. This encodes CASRRGRSYEQYF.

CDR3 DNA sequence: TGCAGTGCTCCCCCGCCCGGGGGAAAACTGTTTTTT. This gives the protein CSAPPPGGKLFF. The chain is built from TRBV20-1 and TRBJ1-4; tentative D call: TRBD1 (5 bases). CDR1 and CDR2 (germline): DFQATT, SNEGSKA (reference sequence). The CDR3 is 12 residues long. V lost 5 bases and J 10 bases, leaving 14 bases between the germline ends.

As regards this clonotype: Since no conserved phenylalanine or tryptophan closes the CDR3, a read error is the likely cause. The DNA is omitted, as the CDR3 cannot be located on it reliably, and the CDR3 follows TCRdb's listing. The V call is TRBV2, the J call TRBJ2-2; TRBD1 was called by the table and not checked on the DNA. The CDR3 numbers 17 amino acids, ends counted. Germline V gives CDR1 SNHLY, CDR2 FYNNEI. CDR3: CASSYPTGRPNTGEVCE.

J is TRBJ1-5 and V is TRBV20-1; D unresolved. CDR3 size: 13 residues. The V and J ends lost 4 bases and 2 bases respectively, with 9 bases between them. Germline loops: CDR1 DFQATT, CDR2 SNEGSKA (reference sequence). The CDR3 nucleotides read TGCAGTGCTAAAAACGGGGGCAATCAGCCCCAGCATTTT. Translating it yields CSAKNGGNQPQHF.

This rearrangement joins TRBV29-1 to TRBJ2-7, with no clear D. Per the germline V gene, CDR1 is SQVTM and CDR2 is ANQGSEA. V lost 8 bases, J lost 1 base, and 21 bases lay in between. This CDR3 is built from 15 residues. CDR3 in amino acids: CSFDVLATRSYEQYF. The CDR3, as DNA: TGCAGCTTCGATGTACTGGCCACGAGATCCTACGAGCAGTACTTC.

CDR3 in amino acids: CSVAGRFNYGYTF. CDR3 DNA sequence: TGCAGCGTTGCAGGCAGGTTCAACTATGGCTACACCTTC. The chain recombines TRBV29-1 with TRBJ1-2; D ambiguous. CDR3 length: 13 amino acids. Germline CDR1 reads SQVTM; CDR2 reads ANQGSEA. Trimming pared 4 bases from V and 2 bases from J, leaving 11 bases between.

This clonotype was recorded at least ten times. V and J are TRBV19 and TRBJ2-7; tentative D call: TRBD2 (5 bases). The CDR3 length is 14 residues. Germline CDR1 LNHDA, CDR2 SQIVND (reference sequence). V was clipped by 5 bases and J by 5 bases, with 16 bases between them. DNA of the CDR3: TGTGCCAGTAGTCCGGGCAGAATCGGGAACGAGCAGTACTTC. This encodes CASSPGRIGNEQYF.

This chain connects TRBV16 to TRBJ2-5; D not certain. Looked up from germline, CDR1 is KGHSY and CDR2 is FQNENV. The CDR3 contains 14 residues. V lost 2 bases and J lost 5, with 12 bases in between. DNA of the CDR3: TGTGCCAGCAGCCAAGAATGGGTGTTGGAGACCCAGTACTTC. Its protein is CASSQEWVLETQYF.